Below, one T cell receptor (beta chain) is given with its context. This clone was counted a single time. Its antigen is not yet known. Nothing much larger sits one base from this clone, and base qualities are not available. V trim: 3 bases; J trim: 1 base; unmatched bases: 5. In the germline V gene (reference sequence), CDR1 corresponds to DFQATT and CDR2 to SNEGSKA. The CDR3 runs 16 residues from the cysteine to the phenylalanine. Of the read, only the CDR3 DNA is kept; its 48 bases are in frame from base 1. These data originate in a study of blood T cell repertoires in COVID-19 (TCRdb year 2020). General notes on the study: Samples from collaborators originated in the United States, Italy and Spain and spanned both the acute and convalescent phases of COVID-19. The sample metadata nearly always contained a de-identified subject ID, COVID-19 status, age in years and sex. Deeply sampled blood TCRbeta repertoires from subjects exposed to, actively infected with, or recovered from COVID-19 were included in the dataset. HLA class I and class II types, where available, came from metadata supplied by the sample provider rather than from assay-based typing. The repertoires were released in a freely available public database intended as a resource for research on the immune response to SARS-CoV-2. The samples were drawn from two sources: the first 160 participants of the ongoing ImmuneRACE study, and some 1,300 subjects contributed by 6 global collaborators. The prospective study material was composed of cDNA or gDNA derived from T cells, B-cell-depleted T cells, or PBMCs.

TCRbeta CDR3 regions were amplified from genomic DNA using the immunoSEQ Assay, a bias-controlled multiplex PCR. The paper's data handling went like this. The number of nucleated cells in each sample was estimated by amplification of reference gene primers within the assay. To quantify the absolute abundance of each unique TCRbeta CDR3 rearrangement, sequence reads were collapsed and filtered. Productive Simpson clonality was computed per sample as the square root of Simpson's diversity index over productive rearrangements. In TCRdb, the immuneACCESS table is reduced to in-frame sequences with V and J assigned. These tables do not hold every clone; where another copy was compared, an unresolved V gene accounts for under half, and the others remain unexplained. Clone size and the V and J calls come from that table; the DNA yielded D and trimming. Present in this sample are under 350,000 clones, about 86% of which were seen just once. Together, the top ten hold around 4% of the sample.

Participants in the prospective study were enrolled through a virtual design, were aged roughly 18 to 100 years, and lived in approximately 25 United States geographic areas. Cohort assignment in the prospective study relied on participant-reported clinical history from a screening survey and a study questionnaire. Each participant in the prospective study had whole blood, serum and a nasopharyngeal or oropharyngeal swab collected by mobile phlebotomists. Over a roughly two-month period, participants in the prospective study had the option of providing additional blood draws and questionnaires. Before DNA extraction, prospective study blood samples were shipped either frozen or at room temperature. Summary of the overall study and its limitations: The quantity of clinical and demographic metadata differed by source and by participant and was supplied without curation.

Sequencing was done on a sample of PBMCs or T cells enriched from blood (not recorded which). This chain is built from TRBV20-1 and TRBJ2-1, with 11 middle bases fitting TRBD2. The receptor's source is a woman aged 40 to 49 with acute COVID-19. Here is the DNA: TGCAGTGCTAGTAAGACTAGCGGGGTTTCCTACAATGAGCAGTTCTTC. The translation is CSASKTSGVSYNEQFF.